The clone carrying this T cell receptor beta chain was counted between two and nine times. No antigen is known for it. TCRdb itself ran the 5' RACE reads through MiXCR, one entry per CDR3 protein. The sample has more than 350,000 distinct CDR3 sequences; around 10% are singletons. This specimen comes from a study of T cells after yellow fever vaccination. Study observations and caveats: Subsequent booster samples again held most clones from primary vaccination (approximately 95% CD4, approximately 85% CD8).

The CDR3 covers 16 residues. Per germline, CDR1 KGHSH and CDR2 LQKENI. Unmatched junction bases numbered 8, after V lost 5 bases and J lost 7 bases. Source: PBMCs, taken on the day of the first yellow fever vaccination. The clonotype comes from a man in his late teens or twenties who received the YFV17D yellow fever vaccine. V and J are TRBV18 and TRBJ2-1; 13 nucleotides align to TRBD2. In DNA form, the CDR3 reads TGTGCCAGCTCATCCCTACTAGCGGGGGGGCCGAATGAGCAGTTCTTC. It yields the protein CASSSLLAGGPNEQFF.